This T cell receptor (beta chain) was identified during a study of PD-L1 blockade in urothelial cancer. Whole-study context: Males with urothelial cancer arising in the bladder constituted about 85% of the roughly 30 patients. Among blood samples, the median T cell count was approximately 150,000. Study-level findings and limits: Stronger expansion of tumor-associated clones in blood at 3 weeks distinguished durable-benefit patients.

This CDR3 has 14 residues. The ends lost 0 bases at V and 5 bases at J; junction bases unmatched: 5. CDR1 and CDR2 (germline): SGDLS, YYNGEE. Time point in this sample: pretreatment peripheral blood. Sampling of each patient yielded between 1 and 8 specimens, collected pretreatment and on-treatment. Measured with immunoSEQ multiplex PCR; TCRdb has only the in-frame clones, and not every one. The sample gives about 50,000 clones, 70% to 90% of which show up once; 22% is in the top ten. As concerns this clone: The antigen is unknown.

The sequences come from PBMCs, collected around atezolizumab (anti-PD-L1) treatment. The receptor comes from a man aged 60 to 75 with urothelial cancer. The chain uses TRBV9 and TRBJ2-7, with 7 bases fitting TRBD2. The CDR3, as DNA: TGTGCCAGCAGCGTAGAGGTGGGGGGGGACGAGCAGTACTTC. Protein product: CASSVEVGGDEQYF.